Presented here are 24 T cell receptor beta chains from one specimen sequenced in a study of T cells after yellow fever vaccination. TCRdb re-derived calls from the 5' RACE reads in MiXCR, one entry per CDR3 protein. The table lists 300,000 or so distinct CDR3 sequences, around 10% of them singletons, with around 3.4% in the top ten. This sample comprised CD4+ T cells sorted from PBMCs, obtained 5 days after the yellow fever booster vaccination. These receptors were collected from a man between 18 and 35 years old who received the YFV17D yellow fever vaccine.

This clonotype was seen a handful of times. The CDR3 bases are TGTGCCAGCAGCGGGGGGGCAGGGAACAATCAGCCCCAGCATTTT. It encodes CASSGGAGNNQPQHF. The chain has TRBV7-3 and TRBJ1-5, with D possibly matching TRBD1 (6 bases). Germline CDR1 and CDR2: SGHTA and FQGTGA. The V gene lost 5 bases and the J gene lost 3 bases, with 14 bases spanning the gap. CDR3 length equals 15 residues.

The V gene is TRBV6-2 or TRBV6-3, the J gene TRBJ1-1; D unresolved. The V gene's germline CDR1 is MNHEY and CDR2 SVGEGT. Trimming shortened V by 6 bases and J by 7 bases, and 12 bases separated the two germline ends. The CDR3 runs 12 residues. In nucleotides, the CDR3 is TGTGCCAGCAGCAGTTACATCAGTGAAGCTTTCTTT. Its translation is CASSSYISEAFF.

This clonotype has only a few counts. V usage is TRBV24-1 and J usage is TRBJ2-5; possibly TRBD1 for D (7 bases). Germline assignment: CDR1 KGHDR and CDR2 SFDVKD. CDR3 size: 16 residues. V dropped 3 bases and J dropped 5 bases, with 18 bases sitting between them. In nucleotides, the CDR3 is TGTGCCACCAGTGATCCAGGTGCCAGGGGGGCGGAGACCCAGTACTTC. Protein: CATSDPGARGAETQYF.

This clonotype was observed a few times. The chain links TRBV27 to TRBJ2-3; possible D gene TRBD1, 5 bases. Germline values: CDR1 MNHEY, CDR2 SMNVEV (reference sequence). CDR3 length: 14 amino acids. Trimming took 6 bases from V and 4 from J, leaving 14 bases between them. CDR3 region: CASSRDYNADTQYF. The CDR3 DNA reads TGTGCCAGCAGCAGGGATTATAATGCAGATACGCAGTATTTT.

This clonotype was observed once. V usage is TRBV19 and J usage is TRBJ2-3; 9 nucleotides align to TRBD2. This CDR3 region has 14 residues. V shed 4 bases, J shed 5 bases, and the junction held 4 bases outside the gene matches. The germline CDR1 and CDR2 sequences are LNHDA and SQIVND (reference sequence). The CDR3 protein is CASSTSGVKDTQYF. The CDR3 nucleotides read TGTGCCAGTAGTACTAGCGGGGTCAAAGATACGCAGTATTTT.

The chain employs TRBV7-6 and TRBJ1-1; D is uncertain. This CDR3 is 14 amino acids long. V lost 0 bases and J 4 bases, leaving 9 bases between the germline ends. Per germline, CDR1 SGHVS and CDR2 FNYEAQ. CDR3 in amino acids: CASSLALVGTEAFF. The CDR3 DNA is TGTGCCAGCAGCTTAGCTTTGGTAGGCACTGAAGCTTTCTTT.

This clonotype was recorded at least ten times. CDR3 nucleotides: TGTGCCAGCAGCTTATCCGGGCTCAACTATGGCTACACCTTC. Residues: CASSLSGLNYGYTF. The chain employs TRBV7-2 and TRBJ1-2; D unclear. The CDR3 is made up of 14 amino acids. Germline loops: CDR1 SGHTA, CDR2 FQGNSA. Trimming pared 2 bases from V and 2 bases from J, leaving 9 bases between.

The rearrangement uses TRBV7-2 and TRBJ2-1; 9 nucleotides match TRBD2. Germline V gives CDR1 SGHTA, CDR2 FQGNSA. V trimming: 2 bases; J trimming: 1 base; junction bases outside the gene matches: 3. CDR3 length: 16 residues. The CDR3 spells CASSLIAGVSYNEQFF. The CDR3 nucleotides are TGTGCCAGCAGCTTAATAGCGGGGGTTTCCTACAATGAGCAGTTCTTC.

This clonotype appeared many times. This chain uses TRBV18 with TRBJ1-5; D might be TRBD1 (5 bases). Germline assignment: CDR1 KGHSH and CDR2 LQKENI. The V gene lost 3 bases and the J gene lost 6 bases, with 9 bases spanning the gap. The CDR3 has 13 amino acids. CDR3 region: CASSPGGGQPQHF. CDR3 bases: TGTGCCAGCTCACCGGGGGGGGGTCAGCCCCAGCATTTT.

This clonotype occurred many times. One end of the junction does not line up with germline, which may come from a read error. The chain recombines TRBV11-2 with TRBJ2-3; TRBD2 is a possible D gene (7 bases). The CDR3 loop spans 16 amino acids. Germline CDR1 SGHAT, CDR2 FQNNGV. The CDR3 sequence is CASSLGLWGGTDTQYF. In nucleotides, the CDR3 is TGTGCCAGCAGCTTGGGTCTATGGGGGGGCACCGATACGCAGTATTTT.

This clonotype has a handful of counts. V is TRBV3-1 and J is TRBJ2-1; the D is unclear. The CDR3 spans 13 residues. V gave up 0 bases and J gave up 10 bases, with 10 bases separating them. Per germline, CDR1 LGHDT and CDR2 YNNKEL (reference sequence). CDR3 protein: CASSQEGSEEQFF. DNA of the CDR3: TGTGCCAGCAGCCAAGAAGGGTCAGAAGAGCAGTTCTTC.

This clonotype was counted ten times or more. This sequence joins TRBV10-3 and TRBJ2-1; TRBD1 matches at 11 bases. Germline V CDR1 and CDR2: ENHRY, SYGVKD. The CDR3 length is 16 residues. Trimming took 6 bases from V and 7 from J; bases not matched to a gene: 11. The CDR3 DNA sequence: TGTGCCATCAGAGACCCCGGGACAGGGGGGAGTAATGAGCAGTTCTTC. This sequence encodes CAIRDPGTGGSNEQFF.

This clonotype was counted at least ten times. The chain carries TRBV6-2 or TRBV6-3 and TRBJ2-1, with TRBD1 matching over 11 bases. With V trimmed by 6 bases and J by 1 base, 2 bases remained unmatched. Germline V lookup: CDR1 MNHEY, CDR2 SVGEGT. CDR3 size: 15 residues. The CDR3 DNA follows: TGTGCCAGCAGGGACAGGGGGCTTTCCTACAATGAGCAGTTCTTC. The encoded protein is CASRDRGLSYNEQFF.

The rearrangement uses TRBV5-1 and TRBJ1-2; D might be TRBD1 (6 bases). The CDR3 is made up of 14 amino acids. With 0 bases removed from V and 3 bases from J, the gap between germline ends came to 9 bases. Looked up from germline, CDR1 is SGHRS and CDR2 is YFSETQ. Here the CDR3 DNA reads TGCGCCAGCAGCTTGGGACAGGTCGACTATGGCTACACCTTC. Translating it yields CASSLGQVDYGYTF.

The J gene is TRBJ2-6, the V gene TRBV6-2 or TRBV6-3; 7 bases line up with TRBD1. CDR3 length: 16 residues. Germline V gene lookup returns CDR1 MNHEY and CDR2 SVGEGT. V lost 6 bases to trimming and J lost 0 bases; unmatched junction nucleotides: 5. CDR3: CASRKGGSSGANVLTF. The CDR3, as DNA: TGTGCCAGCAGAAAAGGGGGCTCCTCTGGGGCCAACGTCCTGACTTTC.

The chain uses TRBV7-3 and TRBJ2-7; 8 bases align to TRBD1. This CDR3 contains 13 residues. The ends lost 5 bases at V and 7 bases at J; junction bases unmatched: 7. From germline, CDR1 is SGHTA and CDR2 FQGTGA. The CDR3 DNA sequence: TGTGCCAGCAGCCCGCGGGACAGGATAGAGCAGTACGTC. Translated: CASSPRDRIEQYV.

The V and J genes are TRBV5-5 and TRBJ2-5; TRBD2 might be the D (5 bases). CDR1 is SGHKS and CDR2 is YYEKEE in the germline V gene (reference sequence). The CDR3 totals 15 residues. Trimming stripped 0 bases from V and 3 bases from J, with 12 bases between. The CDR3 protein is CASSLVAPVKETQYF. CDR3 nucleotide sequence: TGTGCCAGCAGCTTGGTAGCGCCAGTTAAAGAGACCCAGTACTTC. Full variable domain (remainder filled in from reference TRBV5-5 and TRBJ2-5): DAGVTQSPTHLIKTRGQQVTLRCSPISGHKSVSWYQQVLGQGPQFIFQYYEKEERGRGNFPDRFSARQFPNYSSELNVNALLLGDSALYLCASSLVAPVKETQYFGPGTRLLVL.

The rearrangement links TRBV4-3 to TRBJ1-6, with 7 bases matching TRBD1. V trimming: 0 bases; J trimming: 10 bases; junction bases outside the gene matches: 9. The CDR3 length is 16 residues. The germline gives CDR1 LGHNA, CDR2 YSLEER. The CDR3 DNA follows: TGCGCCAGCAGCCAAGAGACCGCAGGGGGAGGATCACCCCTCCACTTT. Protein sequence: CASSQETAGGGSPLHF.

This clonotype showed up just a few times. This rearrangement joins TRBV6-5 to TRBJ1-1; D perhaps matches TRBD1 (5 bases). Germline V gene data show CDR1 as MNHEY and CDR2 as SVGAGI. Trimming took off 5 bases at V and 3 bases at J, with 13 bases between the two ends. The CDR3 is 14 amino acids. CDR3 in DNA: TGTGCCAGCAGTAAATCAGGGCGAGACACTGAAGCTTTCTTT. Amino acid sequence: CASSKSGRDTEAFF.

This clonotype was detected a few times. The rearrangement links TRBV20-1 to TRBJ2-5; 9 nucleotides agree with TRBD1. Per germline, CDR1 DFQATT and CDR2 SNEGSKA (reference sequence). The V gene end was trimmed by 0 bases and the J gene end by 2 bases; junction bases not matched to a gene: 1. This CDR3 is 14 amino acids long. CDR3 DNA: TGCAGTGCTAGAGATGGGACAGGGCAAGAGACCCAGTACTTC. Translating it yields CSARDGTGQETQYF.

This chain uses TRBV12-3 or TRBV12-4 with TRBJ2-3, with D possibly TRBD1 on 6 matching bases. The CDR3 is 15 amino acids. V was shortened by 5 bases and J by 4 bases, with 16 bases between the two germline ends. The chain's CDR3 is CASSPWDILADTQYF. The CDR3 DNA is TGTGCCAGCAGTCCTTGGGACATTTTGGCAGATACGCAGTATTTT.

This clonotype was picked up a small number of times. The rearrangement joins TRBV7-6 to TRBJ2-2; 9 bases fit TRBD2. This CDR3 comprises 16 residues. CDR1 is SGHVS, CDR2 FNYEAQ, per germline. Germline trimming cut 5 bases from V and 5 bases from J; bases unmatched to any gene: 9. Written as DNA, the CDR3 is TGTGCCAGCAGCGCCTTGGGGACTAGCACGACCGGGGAGCTGTTTTTT. It codes for CASSALGTSTTGELFF.

This clonotype was seen a handful of times. V usage is TRBV4-1 and J usage is TRBJ1-5; D call uncertain. The CDR3 has 15 residues. Trimming removed 1 base from V and 5 bases from J, with 12 bases in between. Germline V lookup: CDR1 MGHRA, CDR2 YSYEKL. CDR3 in amino acids: CASSQVPSGYQPQHF. In nucleotides, the CDR3 is TGCGCCAGCAGCCAAGTACCGTCGGGTTATCAGCCCCAGCATTTT.

The table lists this clonotype with a few counts. The chain recombines TRBV7-2 with TRBJ2-1; 7 bases match TRBD2. This CDR3 has 16 residues. V trimming: 5 bases; J trimming: 4 bases; junction bases outside the gene matches: 11. Germline V gene lookup returns CDR1 SGHTA and CDR2 FQGNSA. CDR3 protein: CASSERGLAAYNEQFF. For the CDR3, the DNA is TGTGCCAGCAGCGAACGGGGTCTAGCGGCTTACAATGAGCAGTTCTTC.